The 26 T cell receptor beta chains listed next were all sequenced from one sample in a study of T cell repertoires in cytomegalovirus infection. These receptors' targets are unknown. TCRdb ran MiXCR on the reads and lists one entry per CDR3 protein. The sample includes about 920,000 distinct CDR3 sequences, approximately 30% seen only once; the top ten take 13%. The sequenced sample was cultured CD8+ T cells from PBMCs, obtained from culture after CMV antigen stimulation. These receptors were collected from a human donor in good health (CMV status not recorded). Some clones in this sample may be carry-over from other donors' samples.

This clonotype was observed a handful of times. The V gene is TRBV27, the J gene TRBJ2-7; D perhaps matches TRBD1 (6 bases). The CDR3 loop spans 14 amino acids. Trimming cost V 3 bases and J 0 bases, with 9 bases left between them. Per the germline V gene, CDR1 is MNHEY and CDR2 is SMNVEV (reference sequence). Written as DNA, the CDR3 is TGTGCCAGCAGTTTTTGGGGGCCCTCCTACGAGCAGTACTTC. Amino acid sequence: CASSFWGPSYEQYF.

The sample holds many counts of this clonotype. The V call is TRBV6-1, the J call TRBJ2-6; perhaps TRBD1 as D (5 bases). The CDR3 is made up of 16 amino acids. Between the trimmed V and J ends, which lost 2 bases and 4 bases, there was a span of 12 bases. Germline assignment: CDR1 MNHNS and CDR2 SASEGT. The CDR3 protein is CASSEWAGPGANVLTF. The CDR3 nucleotides are TGTGCCAGCAGTGAATGGGCAGGGCCAGGGGCCAACGTCCTGACTTTC.

This rearrangement joins TRBV7-6 to TRBJ2-7; D ambiguous. V lost 4 bases to trimming and J lost 3 bases, with 10 bases between them. The CDR3 sequence is 13 residues long. From germline, CDR1 is SGHVS and CDR2 FNYEAQ. The DNA of the CDR3 is TGTGCCAGCAGCTCCGGTGAGGTCTACGAGCAGTACTTC. It is translated as CASSSGEVYEQYF.

The CDR3 bases are TGTGCCTTGGCAGGGGGCGACGGAGGCTATGGCTACACCTTC. Translating it yields CALAGGDGGYGYTF. V and J are TRBV19 and TRBJ1-2, with 8 bases fitting TRBD1. This CDR3 spans 14 amino acids. The J segment lost 4 bases and the V segment lost 11 bases, leaving 12 bases of the junction unmatched. Germline V gene lookup returns CDR1 LNHDA and CDR2 SQIVND (reference sequence). The full variable domain, in which reference TRBV19 and TRBJ1-2 provide the parts outside the CDR3, is DGGITQSPKYLFRKEGQNVTLSCEQNLNHDAMYWYRQDPGQGLRLIYYSQIVNDFQKGDIAEGYSVSREKKESFPLTVTSAQKNPTAFYLCALAGGDGGYGYTFGSGTRLTVV.

The chain links TRBV23-1 to TRBJ2-5; 7 bases are a match to TRBD1. TRBV23-1 is filed as an ORF, its function uncertain. V was clipped by 4 bases and J by 3 bases; unmatched bases: 11. This CDR3 is built from 16 residues. CDR3 in DNA: TGCGCCAGCAGTCCCCAACGACAGGGAAGGGAAGAGACCCAGTACTTC. Translation: CASSPQRQGREETQYF.

The table lists this clonotype with a few counts. This sequence joins TRBV6-2 or TRBV6-3 and TRBJ2-1; 9 nucleotides align to TRBD1. The CDR3 is 15 residues long. V lost 6 bases, J lost 8 bases, and 11 bases stayed unmatched. CDR1 is MNHEY and CDR2 is SVGEGT in the germline V gene. CDR3 sequence reads: CASRHRDRALDEQFF. CDR3 DNA: TGTGCCAGCAGGCACCGGGACAGGGCATTAGATGAGCAGTTCTTC.

The CDR3 loop is CANSSWHPYEQYV. The CDR3 DNA reads TGTGCCAACAGTTCTTGGCATCCCTACGAGCAGTACGTC. The V gene is TRBV28, the J gene TRBJ2-7; D unclear. CDR1 is MDHEN, CDR2 SYDVKM, per germline. The CDR3 runs 13 residues.

This clonotype was seen many times. The CDR3 DNA reads as TGTGCCAGCAGCTTAGCGGAGAGCTCCTATAATTCACCCCTCCACTTT. Protein: CASSLAESSYNSPLHF. This chain uses TRBV7-6 with TRBJ1-6; D call uncertain. CDR1 and CDR2 (germline): SGHVS, FNYEAQ. This CDR3 has 16 amino acids. V was clipped by 0 bases and J by 0 bases, with 6 bases between them.

This clonotype was seen only a few times. The gene calls are TRBV10-2 and TRBJ1-2; no reliable D call. V dropped 8 bases and J dropped 4 bases, with 17 bases sitting between them. The germline gives CDR1 WSHSY, CDR2 SAAADI. This CDR3 contains 14 residues. Written as DNA, the CDR3 is TGCGCCAGCCTGGACGGCGGAACACCCTATGGCTACACCTTC. Its protein product is CASLDGGTPYGYTF.

This clonotype was seen many times. The V and J genes are TRBV7-2 and TRBJ2-1; D is unresolved. The CDR3 covers 15 residues. Germline V gene sequence: CDR1 SGHTA, CDR2 FQGNSA. The ends were cut back, 6 bases at V and 0 bases at J, with 12 bases in the middle. The CDR3 reads CASRAGASSYNEQFF. In nucleotides, the CDR3 is TGTGCCAGCAGGGCAGGAGCCAGCTCCTACAATGAGCAGTTCTTC.

The sample holds a few counts of this clonotype. The gene calls are TRBV7-2 and TRBJ2-4, with D hard to call. Trimming removed 5 bases at V and 4 bases at J, with 3 bases between. This CDR3 has 11 amino acids. Germline V gene data show CDR1 as SGHTA and CDR2 as FQGNSA. The CDR3 is CASSKKNIQYF. In DNA form, the CDR3 reads TGTGCCAGCAGCAAGAAAAACATTCAGTACTTC.

In this sample, this clonotype turned up a few times. The chain couples TRBV7-3 to TRBJ1-1, with D perhaps TRBD1 (6 bases). From germline, CDR1 is SGHTA and CDR2 FQGTGA. The length of the CDR3 is 13 residues. V dropped 5 bases and J dropped 8 bases, with 15 bases sitting between them. CDR3 amino acids: CASSPEGVTEAFF. The CDR3 DNA follows: TGTGCCAGCAGCCCGGAGGGGGTGACGGAAGCTTTCTTT.

V is TRBV4-1 and J is TRBJ1-4; D remains ambiguous. This CDR3 contains 16 residues. Between the trimmed V and J ends, which lost 3 bases and 6 bases, there was a span of 17 bases. Germline lookup yields CDR1 MGHRA and CDR2 YSYEKL. CDR3 amino acids: CASSQGSGKGHEKLFF. The DNA for the CDR3 is TGCGCCAGCAGCCAGGGTTCGGGGAAGGGCCATGAAAAACTGTTTTTT.

This chain connects TRBV6-6 to TRBJ1-1; no clear D gene. The CDR3 totals 15 residues. Trimming shortened V by 6 bases and J by 3 bases, and 17 bases separated the two germline ends. CDR1 and CDR2 (germline): MNHNY, SVGAGI (reference sequence). This CDR3 reads CASSSEVGSYTEAFF. CDR3 nucleotide sequence: TGTGCCAGCAGCTCTGAGGTGGGGAGTTACACTGAAGCTTTCTTT.

The V gene is TRBV27, the J gene TRBJ2-3; TRBD1 matches at 9 bases. Trimming took 5 bases from V and 6 from J; bases not matched to a gene: 9. The CDR3 sequence is 15 residues long. The germline V gene has CDR1 MNHEY and CDR2 SMNVEV (reference sequence). The CDR3, as DNA: TGTGCCAGCAGTCCCTCGGACAGGGGTGCGGATACGCAGTATTTT. Translation: CASSPSDRGADTQYF.

This clonotype showed up just a few times. This chain links TRBV29-1 with TRBJ1-1; no firm D call. The CDR3 covers 12 residues. Trimming removed 7 bases at V and 2 bases at J, with 11 bases between. The germline gives CDR1 SQVTM, CDR2 ANQGSEA. The CDR3 DNA is TGCAGCGCCCGTTGGTCTAACACTGAAGCTTTCTTT. This codes for CSARWSNTEAFF.

Note on this clonotype: As the CDR3 is not closed by the conserved phenylalanine or tryptophan, this likely results from a read error. The V call is TRBV5-1, the J call TRBJ2-2; perhaps TRBD2 as D (5 bases). CDR3 length equals 15 residues. V was clipped by 3 bases and J by 3 bases, with 12 bases between them. Per the germline V gene, CDR1 is SGHRS and CDR2 is YFSETQ. CDR3 loop: CASSSTSGDTGELFI. In nucleotides, the CDR3 is TGCGCCAGCAGCTCTACTTCCGGGGACACCGGGGAGCTGTTTATT.

This clonotype was counted between two and nine times. The chain has TRBV4-1 and TRBJ1-3; the D is unclear. CDR3 length: 14 amino acids. Germline V CDR1 and CDR2: MGHRA, YSYEKL. V lost 4 bases and J lost 7, with 14 bases in between. CDR3 DNA sequence: TGCGCCAGCAGCCCAGGACCGCTTTGGAACACCATATATTTT. Translating it yields CASSPGPLWNTIYF.

J is TRBJ1-2 and V is TRBV20-1, with D hard to call. Per germline, CDR1 DFQATT and CDR2 SNEGSKA (reference sequence). This CDR3 has 14 amino acids. V shed 8 bases and J shed 4 bases, with 20 bases lying between them. The CDR3 region has the DNA TGCAGTTTCCGACCTCCGGCAGGCCTCTATGGCTACACCTTC. It encodes CSFRPPAGLYGYTF.

The genes are TRBV12-3 or TRBV12-4 and TRBJ1-2, with 9 bases lining up with TRBD1. The CDR3 totals 16 residues. J lost 2 bases, V lost 5 bases, and 9 bases had no gene match. The CDR3 sequence: CASSTGTGRSNYGYTF. CDR3 DNA: TGTGCCAGCAGTACCGGGACAGGGCGGTCGAACTATGGCTACACCTTC.

V and J are TRBV5-4 and TRBJ1-1; TRBD1 might be the D (5 bases). The ends were cut back, 0 bases at V and 1 base at J, with 10 bases in the middle. From germline, CDR1 is SGHNT and CDR2 YYREEE (reference sequence). This CDR3 comprises 15 residues. CDR3 amino acids: CASSLGVGPNTEAFF. Here the CDR3 DNA reads TGTGCCAGCAGCTTGGGCGTGGGGCCGAACACTGAAGCTTTCTTT.

The chain couples TRBV20-1 to TRBJ2-3, with TRBD2 matching 8 bases. The junction had 7 bases not matched to a gene; V was cut back by 4 bases and J by 4 bases. The V gene's germline CDR1 is DFQATT and CDR2 SNEGSKA (reference sequence). The CDR3 sequence is 14 residues long. CDR3 loop: CSAIPGGEADTQYF. CDR3 sequence (DNA): TGCAGTGCTATCCCCGGGGGGGAGGCAGATACGCAGTATTTT.

This clonotype was found a few times. The chain recombines TRBV4-3 with TRBJ1-3; D perhaps matches TRBD1 (6 bases). CDR3 size: 15 residues. The germline V gene encodes CDR1 LGHNA and CDR2 YSLEER. Trimming left V 0 bases short and J 4 bases short, with 10 bases between. The CDR3: CASSQEDRPGNTIYF. CDR3 sequence (DNA): TGCGCCAGCAGCCAAGAGGACAGACCGGGAAACACCATATATTTT.

In this sample, this clonotype turned up a few times. The chain employs TRBV28 and TRBJ2-5, with 7 bases matching TRBD2. CDR3 size: 13 residues. CDR1 and CDR2 from the germline V gene are MDHEN and SYDVKM. V was pared by 6 bases and J by 5 bases, with 6 bases of the junction left unmatched. CDR3 amino acids: CASRERGWETQYF. The DNA for the CDR3 is TGTGCCAGCAGGGAGCGGGGTTGGGAGACCCAGTACTTC.

Only a few counts were recorded for this clonotype. This sequence joins TRBV6-1 and TRBJ2-3; D remains unclear. Germline V gene lookup returns CDR1 MNHNS and CDR2 SASEGT. With 4 bases removed from V and 6 bases from J, the gap between germline ends came to 17 bases. CDR3 length: 15 amino acids. The CDR3 sequence is CASSVAQPLPDTQYF. CDR3 DNA: TGTGCCAGCAGTGTTGCACAGCCCTTACCGGATACGCAGTATTTT.

The sample holds a few counts of this clonotype. This rearrangement joins TRBV7-3 to TRBJ1-1; no definite D call. CDR3 size: 13 residues. Trimming took off 2 bases at V and 4 bases at J, with 8 bases between the two ends. CDR1 is SGHTA, CDR2 FQGTGA, per germline. The CDR3 nucleotides read TGTGCCAGCAGCTTAGATAAGTTCACTGAAGCTTTCTTT. Translating gives CASSLDKFTEAFF.